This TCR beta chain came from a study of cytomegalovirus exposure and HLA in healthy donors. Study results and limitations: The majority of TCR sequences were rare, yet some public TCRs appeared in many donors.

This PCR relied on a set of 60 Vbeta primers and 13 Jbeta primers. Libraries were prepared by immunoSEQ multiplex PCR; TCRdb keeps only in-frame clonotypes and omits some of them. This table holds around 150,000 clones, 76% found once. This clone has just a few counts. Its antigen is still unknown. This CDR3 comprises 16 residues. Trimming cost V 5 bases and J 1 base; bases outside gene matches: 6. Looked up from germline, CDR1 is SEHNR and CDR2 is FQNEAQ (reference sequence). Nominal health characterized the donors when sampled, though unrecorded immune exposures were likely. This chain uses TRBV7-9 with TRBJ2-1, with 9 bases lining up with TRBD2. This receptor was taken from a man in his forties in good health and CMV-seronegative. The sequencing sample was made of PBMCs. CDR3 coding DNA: TGTGCCAGCAGCGTCACTAGCGGGCGTTCCTACAATGAGCAGTTCTTC. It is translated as CASSVTSGRSYNEQFF.